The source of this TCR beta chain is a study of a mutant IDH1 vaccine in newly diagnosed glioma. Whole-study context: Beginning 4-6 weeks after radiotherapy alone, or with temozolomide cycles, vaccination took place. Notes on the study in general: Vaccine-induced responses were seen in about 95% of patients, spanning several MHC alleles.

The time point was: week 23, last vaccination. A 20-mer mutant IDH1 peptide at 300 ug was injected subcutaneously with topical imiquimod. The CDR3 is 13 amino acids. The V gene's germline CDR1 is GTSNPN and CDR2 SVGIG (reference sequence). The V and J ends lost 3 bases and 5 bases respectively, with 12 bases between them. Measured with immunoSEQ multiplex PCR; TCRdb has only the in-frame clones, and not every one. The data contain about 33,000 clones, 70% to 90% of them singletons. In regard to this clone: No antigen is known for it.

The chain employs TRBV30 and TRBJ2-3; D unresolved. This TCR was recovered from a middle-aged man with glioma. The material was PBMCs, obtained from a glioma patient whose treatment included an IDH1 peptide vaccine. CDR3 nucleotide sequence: TGTGCCTGGAGCGGAAGGCTACGAGATACGCAGTATTTT. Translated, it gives CAWSGRLRDTQYF.